What follows are 27 T cell receptor beta chains derived from one specimen sequenced in a study of PD-1 blockade in classical Hodgkin lymphoma. Libraries were prepared by immunoSEQ multiplex PCR; TCRdb keeps only in-frame clonotypes and omits some of them. The data hold around 39,000 clones, with over 65% observed a single time. Every patient experienced relapse after autologous stem cell transplantation, and brentuximab vedotin exposure varied. The input for sequencing was peripheral blood mononuclear cells (PBMCs), taken before the second cycle of nivolumab. The receptors were gathered from a human donor with classical Hodgkin lymphoma.

The chain employs TRBV27 and TRBJ1-4, with 7 bases matching TRBD1. Looked up from germline, CDR1 is MNHEY and CDR2 is SMNVEV (reference sequence). The CDR3 is made up of 13 amino acids. With 6 bases clipped from V and 8 bases from J, the junction kept 6 bases outside the gene matches. The CDR3 sequence: CASSPGGREKLFF. CDR3 in DNA: TGTGCCAGCAGCCCAGGGGGTCGGGAAAAACTGTTTTTT.

The rearrangement links TRBV2 to TRBJ2-3, with TRBD2 identical over 9 bases. CDR3 length: 16 amino acids. Germline CDR1 and CDR2: SNHLY and FYNNEI. After removal of 6 bases from V and 2 bases from J, the junction contained 9 bases not matched to a gene. This CDR3 reads CASSSLSGGPTDTQYF. For the CDR3, the DNA is TGTGCCAGCAGCTCATTAAGCGGGGGGCCCACAGATACGCAGTATTTT.

The chain links TRBV5-1 to TRBJ1-1; D perhaps matches TRBD1 (5 bases). Trimming removed 0 bases at V and 7 bases at J, with 10 bases between. The CDR3 sequence is 13 residues long. The V gene's germline CDR1 is SGHRS and CDR2 YFSETQ. The CDR3 nucleotides are TGCGCCAGCAGCTTGGTATTGGACAATGAAGCTTTCTTT. This translates into CASSLVLDNEAFF.

This chain's CDR3 is CASSELAGGPLDTQYF. The CDR3 region has the DNA TGTGCCAGCAGCGAACTAGCGGGGGGGCCATTGGATACGCAGTATTTT. The chain carries TRBV27 and TRBJ2-3, with 13 bases fitting TRBD2. The CDR3 runs 16 residues. Germline V gene lookup returns CDR1 MNHEY and CDR2 SMNVEV (reference sequence). Trimming at V came to 6 bases and at J to 6 bases, leaving 9 bases not matched to a gene.

V and J are TRBV11-2 and TRBJ2-7; 11 bases align to TRBD2. Germline assignment: CDR1 SGHAT and CDR2 FQNNGV. CDR3 length: 17 amino acids. V trimming: 4 bases; J trimming: 1 base; junction bases outside the gene matches: 9. The CDR3 spells CASSSLQTSGASYEQYF. CDR3 nucleotides: TGTGCCAGCAGCTCACTCCAGACTAGCGGGGCATCCTACGAGCAGTACTTC. The full variable domain, completed using reference TRBV11-2 and TRBJ2-7, is EAGVAQSPRYKIIEKRQSVAFWCNPISGHATLYWYQQILGQGPKLLIQFQNNGVVDDSQLPKDRFSAERLKGVDSTLKIQPAKLEDSAVYLCASSSLQTSGASYEQYFGPGTRLTVT.

This clone was recorded only once. The rearrangement uses TRBV7-9 and TRBJ2-1; TRBD1 agrees at 8 bases. CDR1 SEHNR and CDR2 FQNEAQ come from the germline V gene (reference sequence). The J segment lost 8 bases and the V segment lost 2 bases, leaving 5 bases of the junction unmatched. The CDR3 runs 14 residues. Here the CDR3 DNA reads TGTGCCAGCAGCTTAAGTCAGGGGGCCTATGAGCAGTTCTTC. Amino acid sequence: CASSLSQGAYEQFF.

This rearrangement joins TRBV5-6 to TRBJ2-3; the match to TRBD1 covers 9 bases. CDR3 size: 16 residues. V lost 3 bases and J lost 1; bases outside the gene matches: 6. The germline gives CDR1 SGHDT, CDR2 YYEEEE. The DNA of the CDR3 is TGTGCCAGCAGCTCATCCGGGACAGGGCGCACAGATACGCAGTATTTT. Encoded protein: CASSSSGTGRTDTQYF. Combining the CDR3 with reference TRBV5-6 and TRBJ2-3 gives the whole variable domain DAGVTQSPTHLIKTRGQQVTLRCSPKSGHDTVSWYQQALGQGPQFIFQYYEEEERQRGNFPDRFSGHQFPNYSSELNVNALLLGDSALYLCASSSSGTGRTDTQYFGPGTRLTVL.

The chain couples TRBV7-3 to TRBJ2-1; 9 bases agree with TRBD1. The CDR3 consists of 17 residues. Germline V gene lookup returns CDR1 SGHTA and CDR2 FQGTGA. V lost 0 bases to trimming and J lost 8 bases; unmatched junction nucleotides: 11. The CDR3 protein is CASSLTGQGSLGDEQFF. In DNA form, the CDR3 reads TGTGCCAGCAGCTTAACGGGACAGGGCAGTCTTGGAGATGAGCAGTTCTTC.

The chain links TRBV7-6 to TRBJ2-5; TRBD2 matches at 9 bases. Losses at the gene ends were 11 bases for V and 1 base for J; bases not matched to a gene: 5. CDR1 is SGHVS, CDR2 FNYEAQ, per germline. The CDR3 runs to 13 residues. The CDR3 nucleotides are TGTGCCTCTGCGGGGGGGACCCAAGAGACCCAGTACTTC. This sequence encodes CASAGGTQETQYF.

A note on this clone: A read error may account for a junction end that differs from germline. For the CDR3, the DNA is TGTGCCAGCAGCGAAGTAAGGGACAGCTCTGGAAACACCATATATTTT. Its translation is CASSEVRDSSGNTIYF. The chain is built from TRBV6-1 and TRBJ1-3; 7 bases fit TRBD1. Germline assignment: CDR1 MNHNS and CDR2 SASEGT. The CDR3 consists of 16 residues.

V is TRBV7-2 and J is TRBJ1-2, with D unclear. Germline values: CDR1 SGHTA, CDR2 FQGNSA. The CDR3 length is 13 residues. V was cut by 2 bases and J by 8 bases, with 12 bases left in between. CDR3 loop: CASSLRWGGGYTF. In nucleotides, the CDR3 is TGTGCCAGCAGCTTAAGGTGGGGAGGCGGCTACACCTTC.

This clone is judged medium-sized. CDR3 in amino acids: CASSFTGTSGTEQFF. CDR3 sequence (DNA): TGTGCCAGCAGCTTTACCGGGACTAGCGGGACAGAGCAGTTCTTC. V gene TRBV7-6 combines with J gene TRBJ2-1; 13 nucleotides align to TRBD2. This CDR3 is 15 amino acids long. V lost 3 bases and J lost 10; bases outside the gene matches: 6. Germline V CDR1 and CDR2: SGHVS, FNYEAQ.

This chain uses TRBV5-5 with TRBJ2-7; D gene uncertain. This CDR3 is 14 amino acids long. V was pared by 0 bases and J by 6 bases, with 13 bases between. Germline CDR1 reads SGHKS; CDR2 reads YYEKEE (reference sequence). CDR3 loop: CASSLAPQQVEQYF. The CDR3 DNA sequence: TGTGCCAGCAGCTTGGCCCCTCAGCAAGTCGAGCAGTACTTC.

The chain has TRBV4-2 and TRBJ1-6; TRBD1 matches at 11 bases. This CDR3 spans 18 amino acids. Germline CDR1 is LGHNA and CDR2 is YNFKEQ. V lost 2 bases and J lost 6; bases outside the gene matches: 9. The DNA of the CDR3 is TGTGCCAGCAGCCAACTACTTCCGGACAGGGGGCGTAATTCACCCCTCCACTTT. Its protein product is CASSQLLPDRGRNSPLHF.

The gene calls are TRBV6-6 and TRBJ2-3, with D possibly matching TRBD1 (6 bases). Trimming took off 8 bases at V and 0 bases at J, with 18 bases between the two ends. This CDR3 is built from 16 residues. Looked up from germline, CDR1 is MNHNY and CDR2 is SVGAGI (reference sequence). CDR3 sequence reads: CASVPRDTESTDTQYF. In nucleotides, the CDR3 is TGTGCCAGCGTCCCGAGGGACACTGAAAGCACAGATACGCAGTATTTT.

This chain's CDR3 is CASSYSGGGELFF. The CDR3 DNA reads as TGTGCCAGCAGTTACTCGGGGGGCGGGGAGCTGTTTTTT. The chain links TRBV6-5 to TRBJ2-2, with TRBD2 as a possible D gene (6 bases). Trimming removed 0 bases from V and 7 bases from J, with 6 bases in between. Germline V gene lookup returns CDR1 MNHEY and CDR2 SVGAGI. This CDR3 has 13 amino acids.

The chain has TRBV29-1 and TRBJ2-1, with 11 nucleotides matching TRBD2. This CDR3 region has 14 residues. The V gene end was trimmed by 4 bases and the J gene end by 5 bases; junction bases not matched to a gene: 4. Germline CDR1 SQVTM, CDR2 ANQGSEA. The CDR3: CSVGSGGDHNEQFF. The CDR3 DNA reads as TGCAGCGTTGGTAGCGGGGGGGATCACAATGAGCAGTTCTTC.

The rearrangement uses TRBV5-1 and TRBJ1-5, with no clear D. With 0 bases removed from V and 6 bases from J, the gap between germline ends came to 7 bases. CDR1 SGHRS and CDR2 YFSETQ come from the germline V gene. The CDR3 contains 13 residues. The CDR3 protein is CASSLDFRQPQHF. Here the CDR3 DNA reads TGCGCCAGCAGCTTGGACTTCCGTCAGCCCCAGCATTTT.

This clone has a handful of counts. The chain combines TRBV4-3 with TRBJ1-2; no definite D call. Deletions cut 1 base from V and 8 bases from J, with 23 bases between. The germline V gene encodes CDR1 LGHNA and CDR2 YSLEER. This CDR3 has 17 amino acids. The CDR3 reads CASSQGGGRVGYRGYTF. In DNA, the CDR3 is TGCGCCAGCAGCCAAGGGGGAGGTAGGGTCGGATATCGAGGCTACACCTTC.

This clone came up a few times. The V and J genes are TRBV7-9 and TRBJ2-2, with D maybe TRBD2 (5 bases). Germline V lookup: CDR1 SEHNR, CDR2 FQNEAQ (reference sequence). The V gene lost 1 base and the J gene lost 4 bases, with 7 bases spanning the gap. This CDR3 comprises 14 residues. CDR3 protein: CASSLGGATGELFF. The CDR3 DNA reads TGTGCCAGCAGCTTAGGGGGAGCCACCGGGGAGCTGTTTTTT.

This chain uses TRBV27 with TRBJ2-2, with D possibly being TRBD1 (6 bases). With 9 bases removed from V and 4 bases from J, the gap between germline ends came to 15 bases. This CDR3 is built from 14 residues. Germline values: CDR1 MNHEY, CDR2 SMNVEV (reference sequence). The chain's CDR3 is CARKGGSGTGELFF. The CDR3 region has the DNA TGTGCCAGAAAAGGGGGTTCGGGCACCGGGGAGCTGTTTTTT.

The chain has TRBV6-6 and TRBJ2-2; D uncertain. The CDR3 has 14 residues. Germline-derived CDR1 and CDR2 are MNHNY and SVGAGI (reference sequence). The V end lost 7 bases, the J end lost 1 base, and 10 bases lay between the germline ends. The CDR3: CASNSYRNTGELFF. The DNA for the CDR3 is TGTGCCAGCAATTCTTACAGGAACACCGGGGAGCTGTTTTTT.

This chain uses TRBV4-1 with TRBJ2-4; D gene uncertain. Trimming cost V 1 base and J 0 bases, with 10 bases left between them. Germline CDR1 and CDR2: MGHRA and YSYEKL. The CDR3 length is 16 residues. The CDR3 is CASSQVAFLAKNIQYF. The CDR3 DNA is TGCGCCAGCAGCCAAGTCGCTTTTCTAGCCAAAAACATTCAGTACTTC.

This clone occurred once. The chain links TRBV2 to TRBJ2-1, with D maybe TRBD2 (6 bases). The CDR3 has 15 residues. Germline CDR1 reads SNHLY; CDR2 reads FYNNEI. Trimming cost V 3 bases and J 1 base, with 10 bases left between them. The CDR3 region is CASSDPGLSYNEQFF. CDR3 nucleotide sequence: TGTGCCAGCAGTGACCCGGGACTTTCCTACAATGAGCAGTTCTTC.

The chain links TRBV6-6 to TRBJ2-7; D not certain. This CDR3 comprises 13 residues. Germline CDR1 is MNHNY and CDR2 is SVGAGI (reference sequence). V was pared by 5 bases and J by 4 bases, with 12 bases between. CDR3 amino acids: CASSPPLRYEQYF. In nucleotides, the CDR3 is TGTGCCAGCAGTCCCCCTTTAAGGTACGAGCAGTACTTC.

This clone was recorded only once. This chain joins TRBV7-2 and TRBJ2-6, with 9 bases lining up with TRBD1. This CDR3 spans 15 amino acids. Germline assignment: CDR1 SGHTA and CDR2 FQGNSA. CDR3 sequence reads: CAGGQGSSGANVLTF. The CDR3 DNA reads as TGTGCAGGGGGACAGGGAAGCTCTGGGGCCAACGTCCTGACTTTC.

V and J are TRBV5-6 and TRBJ2-7; D might be TRBD1 or TRBD2, each matching 5 bases. The CDR3 sequence is 14 residues long. Germline CDR1 is SGHDT and CDR2 is YYEEEE. Deletions cut 5 bases from V and 4 bases from J, with 16 bases between. The CDR3 DNA reads as TGTGCCAGCAGTTGGGGGAACCCTATATACGAGCAGTACTTC. Translating gives CASSWGNPIYEQYF.